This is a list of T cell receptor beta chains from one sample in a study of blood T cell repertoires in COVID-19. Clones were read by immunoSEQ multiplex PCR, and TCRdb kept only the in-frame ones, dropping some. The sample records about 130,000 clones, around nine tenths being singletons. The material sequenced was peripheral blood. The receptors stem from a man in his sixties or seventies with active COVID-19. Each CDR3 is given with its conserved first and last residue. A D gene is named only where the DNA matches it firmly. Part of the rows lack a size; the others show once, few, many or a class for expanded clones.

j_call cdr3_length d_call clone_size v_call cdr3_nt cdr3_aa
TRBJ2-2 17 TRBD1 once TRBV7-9 TGTGCCAGCAGCTTCGCCTCAGGGGGCGCGTCCACCGGGGAGCTGTTTTTT CASSFASGGASTGELFF
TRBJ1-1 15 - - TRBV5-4 TGTGCCAGCAAGGAGGGGCTTGGGGGGAACACTGAAGCTTTCTTT CASKEGLGGNTEAFF
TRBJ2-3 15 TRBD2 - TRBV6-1 TGTGCCAGCAGTGAACTAGCGGGAGGTCCAGATACGCAGTATTTT CASSELAGGPDTQYF
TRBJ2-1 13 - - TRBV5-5 TGTGCCAGCAGCTTTGGAGGACCCAATGAGCAGTTCTTC CASSFGGPNEQFF
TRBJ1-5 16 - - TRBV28 TGTGCCAGCAGCCAAAGCCTCAGGGGAAAGGATCAGCCCCAGCATTTT CASSQSLRGKDQPQHF
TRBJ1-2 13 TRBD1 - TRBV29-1 TGCAGCGTCGGACGGACAGGAATCTATGGCTACACCTTC CSVGRTGIYGYTF
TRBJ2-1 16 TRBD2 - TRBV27 TGTGCCAGCAGTCTACGGGGGACTAGCGGGCACAATGAGCAGTTCTTC CASSLRGTSGHNEQFF
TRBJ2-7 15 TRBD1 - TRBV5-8 TGTGCCAGCAGCCTACGACAGGGATGGACCTACGAGCAGTACTTC CASSLRQGWTYEQYF
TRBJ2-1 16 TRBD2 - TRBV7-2 TGTGCCAGCAGCTTAGACGGGGGGAGCTCCTACAATGAGCAGTTCTTC CASSLDGGSSYNEQFF
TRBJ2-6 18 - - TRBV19 TGTGCCAGTACTATTCTTGGCCTTTCAGGGTCTGGGGCCAACGTCCTGACTTTC CASTILGLSGSGANVLTF
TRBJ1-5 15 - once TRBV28 TGTGCCAGCAGTACCCAGGGTGTGGGCAATCAGCCCCAGCATTTT CASSTQGVGNQPQHF
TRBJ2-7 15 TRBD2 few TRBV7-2 TGTGCCAGCAGCTTAGCGAGCGGGATCACCTACGAGCAGTACTTC CASSLASGITYEQYF
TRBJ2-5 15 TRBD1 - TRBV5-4 TGTGCCAGCAGATCTGACAGGGGCGCGGGGGAGACCCAGTACTTC CASRSDRGAGETQYF
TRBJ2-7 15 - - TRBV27 TGTGCCAGCAGTCCGAGTAGGACTGTTCTATACGAGCAGTACTTC CASSPSRTVLYEQYF
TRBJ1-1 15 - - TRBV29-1 TGCAGCGTTCTTCCCTGGGGAGGAATGAGCACTGAAGCTTTCTTT CSVLPWGGMSTEAFF
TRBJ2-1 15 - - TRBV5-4 TGTGCCAGCAGCTTGGGCGGTAGTTCCTACAATGAGCAGTTCTTC CASSLGGSSYNEQFF
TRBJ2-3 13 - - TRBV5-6 TGTGCCAGCAGCTTGATCGGCACAGATACGCAGTATTTT CASSLIGTDTQYF
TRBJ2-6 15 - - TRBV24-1 TGTGCCACCAGTGAACACAGCTCTGGGGCCAACGTCCTGACTTTC CATSEHSSGANVLTF
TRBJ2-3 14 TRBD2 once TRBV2 TGTGCCAGCACAGTAGGGACTAGTGGAGATACGCAGTATTTT CASTVGTSGDTQYF
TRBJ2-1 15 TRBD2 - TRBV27 TGTGCCAGCAGTTTGACGAGCGGGAGTTACAATGAGCAGTTCTTC CASSLTSGSYNEQFF
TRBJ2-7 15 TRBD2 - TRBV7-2 TGTGCCAGCAGCTTAGAGGGACTAGCGACACAAGAGCAGTACTTC CASSLEGLATQEQYF
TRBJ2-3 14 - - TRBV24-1 TGTGCCACCAGTGATAGCAGGATCACAGATACGCAGTATTTT CATSDSRITDTQYF
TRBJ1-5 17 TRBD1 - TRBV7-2 TGTGCCAGCAGCCCACTATCGGGGACAGGGGGCAATCAGCCCCAGCATTTT CASSPLSGTGGNQPQHF
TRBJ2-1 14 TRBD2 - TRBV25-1 TGTGCCAGCAGTGATGGGGGGGCCTACAATGAGCAGTTCTTC CASSDGGAYNEQFF
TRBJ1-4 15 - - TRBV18 TGTGCCAGCTCACGGACGGGACAACCCAATGAAAAACTGTTTTTT CASSRTGQPNEKLFF
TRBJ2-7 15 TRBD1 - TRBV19 TGTGCCAGTAGTGCCTCCGGGACAGGGAACTACGAGCAGTACTTC CASSASGTGNYEQYF
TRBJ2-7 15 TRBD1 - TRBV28 TGTGCCAGCAGTTCGCGGCGGACAGGGCGCGACGAGCAGTACTTC CASSSRRTGRDEQYF
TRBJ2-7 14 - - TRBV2 TGTGCCAGCTACCCCAGGATCGACTCCTACGAGCAGTACTTC CASYPRIDSYEQYF
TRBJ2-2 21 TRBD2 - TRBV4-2 TGTGCCAGCAGCCAACCGATCAAGAGGACTAGCGGTCGGTCGGACACCGGGGAGCTGTTTTTT CASSQPIKRTSGRSDTGELFF
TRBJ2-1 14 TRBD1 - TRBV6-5 TGTGCCAGCAGCGAGGGGACAGGGAGGAATGAGCAGTTCTTC CASSEGTGRNEQFF
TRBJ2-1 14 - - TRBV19 TGTGCCAGTAGTCCCTTAGTGGGGGCCAATGAGCAGTTCTTC CASSPLVGANEQFF
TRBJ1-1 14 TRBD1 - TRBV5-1 TGCGCCAGCAGCTTGGACGTCAGGGGGGCGGAAGCTTTCTTT CASSLDVRGAEAFF
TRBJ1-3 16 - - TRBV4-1 TGCGCCAGCAGCCCATTGACTGGTAGCTCTGGAAACACCATATATTTT CASSPLTGSSGNTIYF
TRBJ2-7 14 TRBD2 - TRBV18 TGTGCCAGCTCACCAGAAGCGGGAGATCGTGAGCAGTACTTC CASSPEAGDREQYF
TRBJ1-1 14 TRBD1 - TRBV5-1 TGCGCCAGCCATGACAGGGGAAGGGGCACTGAAGCTTTCTTT CASHDRGRGTEAFF
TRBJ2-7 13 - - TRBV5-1 TGCGCCAGCAGCCCAGGGACAATAAACGAGCAGTACTTC CASSPGTINEQYF
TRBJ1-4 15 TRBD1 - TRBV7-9 TGTGCCAGCAGCACTAGACAGGGGGCGTTTGAAAAACTGTTTTTT CASSTRQGAFEKLFF
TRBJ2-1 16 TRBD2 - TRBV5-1 TGCGCCAGCAGTGGAGCGGGAGAAGGGTCCTACAATGAGCAGTTCTTC CASSGAGEGSYNEQFF
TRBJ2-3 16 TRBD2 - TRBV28 TGTGCCAGCAGTACGACCGGGACTAGCGGGAGTTATACGCAGTATTTT CASSTTGTSGSYTQYF
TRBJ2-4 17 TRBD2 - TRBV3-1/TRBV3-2 TGTGCCAGCAGCCAAGATCTGGCGGGAGGGATTAAAAACATTCAGTACTTC CASSQDLAGGIKNIQYF
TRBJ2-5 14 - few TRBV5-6 TGTGCCAGCAGCTGGACAGGGAGGGAAGAGACCCAGTACTTC CASSWTGREETQYF